A single sample is the source of the 2 T cell receptor beta chains below, sequenced in a study of T cells in women clearing cervical HPV infection. The method was immunoSEQ multiplex PCR; TCRdb's version includes in-frame clones alone and lacks a portion of them. The ten most abundant clones cover 1.6% of a sample with about 35,000 clones. The sequencing input was blood buffy coat. The receptors shown here come from a woman between 18 and 70 years old with a cervical HPV16 infection that either progressed to CIN3+ or cleared (not recorded which).

On this clone itself: At one boundary the junction diverges from the germline segment, which might be a read error. The CDR3 is cut off 3 residues early in the read; its end comes from the germline J gene. This CDR3 is also generated by other DNA sequences in the sample. The J gene is TRBJ1-3, the V gene TRBV7-9; 7 nucleotides line up with TRBD1. CDR1 SEHNR and CDR2 FQNEAQ come from the germline V gene (reference sequence). The CDR3 covers 15 residues. This chain's CDR3 is CASSLEGGSGNTIYF. CDR3 bases read: TGTGCCAGCAGCTTAGAAGGGGGCTCTGGAAACACA.

Turning to this clone: The read gets to within 3 residues of the CDR3 end, and the germline J gene fills in the rest. V gene TRBV18 combines with J gene TRBJ2-7; 10 bases match TRBD1. This CDR3 has 16 amino acids. J was trimmed by 5 bases and V by 6 bases; bases with no gene match: 13. Germline values: CDR1 KGHSH, CDR2 LQKENI. Partial CDR3 DNA: TGTGCCAGCTCGGCGTTTGGACAGGGGGTTTGGAACGAG. Its protein product is CASSAFGQGVWNE. The whole CDR3 reads CASSAFGQGVWNEQYF.